These 9 T cell receptor beta chains came from one sample sequenced in a study of blood T cell repertoires in COVID-19. Produced via immunoSEQ multiplex PCR; TCRdb's table is partial and in-frame only. The sample yields 450,000 to 500,000 clones, roughly 85% seen once. The specimen sequenced was peripheral blood. The receptors originated from a human donor in a cohort sampled during active COVID-19.

The chain is built from TRBV5-1 and TRBJ2-1; no firm D call. CDR1 is SGHRS and CDR2 is YFSETQ in the germline V gene. Trimming took 2 bases from V and 7 from J, leaving 10 bases between them. The CDR3 runs 13 residues. CDR3 sequence (DNA): TGCGCCAGCAGCTTTGGCCCAAATAATGAGCAGTTCTTC. Its translation is CASSFGPNNEQFF.

The chain carries TRBV30 and TRBJ2-4; 11 bases agree with TRBD2. CDR1 is GTSNPN, CDR2 SVGIG, per germline (reference sequence). CDR3 length: 15 amino acids. Trimming at V came to 8 bases and at J to 2 bases, leaving 8 bases not matched to a gene. The CDR3 loop reads CAGISGRAPKNIQYF. CDR3 DNA: TGTGCCGGAATTAGCGGGAGGGCCCCCAAAAACATTCAGTACTTC.

At least ten counts were recorded for this clone. The sample contains more than one DNA sequence encoding this CDR3. J is TRBJ2-3 and V is TRBV19; TRBD2 is a possible D gene (6 bases). This CDR3 is 15 amino acids long. Germline V lookup: CDR1 LNHDA, CDR2 SQIVND (reference sequence). Between the trimmed V and J ends, which lost 6 bases and 0 bases, there was a span of 13 bases. CDR3 DNA sequence: TGTGCCAGTAGCCGCACCGGGACTAGCACAGATACGCAGTATTTT. Its translation: CASSRTGTSTDTQYF.

This chain connects TRBV9 to TRBJ2-2; TRBD2 aligns across 11 bases. The germline gives CDR1 SGDLS, CDR2 YYNGEE. The V and J ends lost 2 bases and 0 bases, in that order; junction bases with no gene match: 0. CDR3 size: 16 residues. In DNA form, the CDR3 reads TGTGCCAGCAGCGTTAGCGGGAGGGCGAACACCGGGGAGCTGTTTTTT. Its translation is CASSVSGRANTGELFF.

In DNA, the CDR3 is TGTGCCAGCAGCTTAGAATACAGTTACAATGAGCAGTTCTTC. Amino acids: CASSLEYSYNEQFF. The chain joins TRBV11-2 to TRBJ2-1; D gene ambiguous. V lost 0 bases to trimming and J lost 4 bases, with 7 bases between them. Germline V CDR1 and CDR2: SGHAT, FQNNGV. The CDR3 is 14 residues long. The full variable domain, completed using reference TRBV11-2 and TRBJ2-1, is EAGVAQSPRYKIIEKRQSVAFWCNPISGHATLYWYQQILGQGPKLLIQFQNNGVVDDSQLPKDRFSAERLKGVDSTLKIQPAKLEDSAVYLCASSLEYSYNEQFFGPGTRLTVL.

V usage is TRBV5-5 and J usage is TRBJ1-1, with D maybe TRBD1 (5 bases). Germline CDR1 and CDR2: SGHKS and YYEKEE (reference sequence). Trimming took off 0 bases at V and 5 bases at J, with 14 bases between the two ends. The CDR3 runs to 15 residues. CDR3: CASSLGPGSGTEAFF. CDR3 in DNA: TGTGCCAGCAGCTTGGGACCGGGCTCAGGGACTGAAGCTTTCTTT.

The J gene is TRBJ2-5, the V gene TRBV19; 9 bases align to TRBD1. The CDR3 sequence is 13 residues long. Trimming at V came to 6 bases and at J to 5 bases, leaving 4 bases not matched to a gene. Germline V gene lookup returns CDR1 LNHDA and CDR2 SQIVND (reference sequence). The CDR3 DNA reads TGTGCCAGTAGGGGGACAGGGAAGGAGACCCAGTACTTC. It specifies CASRGTGKETQYF.

On this clone itself: Other DNA sequences in this specimen translate into the identical CDR3. The chain recombines TRBV9 with TRBJ2-1; 8 positions agree with TRBD2. Germline V CDR1 and CDR2: SGDLS, YYNGEE. The CDR3 loop spans 15 amino acids. V shed 3 bases and J 0 bases; nucleotides not matched to a gene: 2. The CDR3 loop is CASSASGSSYNEQFF. CDR3 nucleotide sequence: TGTGCCAGCAGCGCCAGCGGGAGCTCCTACAATGAGCAGTTCTTC.

This chain joins TRBV5-6 and TRBJ2-7; 10 positions match TRBD1. This CDR3 contains 16 residues. Looked up from germline, CDR1 is SGHDT and CDR2 is YYEEEE. The V and J ends lost 2 bases and 8 bases, in that order; junction bases with no gene match: 13. The CDR3 region is CASSFRQGASVYQQYF. The CDR3 region has the DNA TGTGCCAGCAGCTTTAGACAGGGGGCCTCTGTTTACCAGCAGTACTTC.